Listed below are T cell receptor beta chains from one sample, sequenced in a study of blood T cell repertoires in COVID-19. The repertoire was sequenced with immunoSEQ multiplex PCR; TCRdb's copy has only in-frame clones and lacks some. In the table there are 250,000 to 300,000 clones, 60% to 75% of which are singletons. Material: peripheral blood. The origin of the receptors is a woman aged 80 or over with acute or convalescent COVID-19. Each CDR3 is given with its conserved first and last residue. Fields, in order: CDR3 DNA, CDR3 protein, clone size, D gene, V gene, J gene. The D gene is left open where the match is weak. Expanded clones are given a class, and other clones once, few, many or no size at all.

DNA: TGCGCCAGCAGCTTGGTTGGGCAGGGGAGCCCGAACACTGAAGCTTTCTTT
CDR3: CASSLVGQGSPNTEAFF
size: few
D: NA
V: TRBV5-1
J: TRBJ1-1

DNA: TGTGCCAGCACACCGCCAGGGGTCACTGAAGCTTTCTTT
CDR3: CASTPPGVTEAFF
size: few
D: NA
V: TRBV12-3/TRBV12-4
J: TRBJ1-1

DNA: TGCGCCAGCAGCTTGGCGGGAGGGACTAGCGGGATCGAGCAGTACTTC
CDR3: CASSLAGGTSGIEQYF
size: NA
D: TRBD2
V: TRBV5-1
J: TRBJ2-7

DNA: TGTGCCAGCAGACAGGGGGCGCGGGGTGAGCAGTTCTTC
CDR3: CASRQGARGEQFF
size: NA
D: TRBD1
V: TRBV6-5
J: TRBJ2-1

DNA: TGTGCCAGCAGCCCCCTTGGAGGTTTGGCTTTCTTT
CDR3: CASSPLGGLAFF
size: NA
D: NA
V: TRBV5-5
J: TRBJ1-1

DNA: TGCGCCAGCAGATTCGGACAGGGGGCTTACAATGAGCAGTTCTTC
CDR3: CASRFGQGAYNEQFF
size: NA
D: TRBD1
V: TRBV5-1
J: TRBJ2-1

DNA: TGTGCCAGCAGTTACACCCGACAGGGGCCGCGGAACATTCAGTACTTC
CDR3: CASSYTRQGPRNIQYF
size: NA
D: TRBD1
V: TRBV6-5
J: TRBJ2-4

DNA: TGTGCCACCAGTGATACCACAGGGGGAAGGGCTGAAGCTTTCTTT
CDR3: CATSDTTGGRAEAFF
size: NA
D: TRBD1
V: TRBV24-1
J: TRBJ1-1

DNA: TGTGCCAGCACCCCAGGGGGTACGAACACTGAAGCTTTCTTT
CDR3: CASTPGGTNTEAFF
size: few
D: TRBD1
V: TRBV25-1
J: TRBJ1-1

DNA: TGTGCCAGCAGCCCCGATGGGGGGGGACAAGAGACCCAGTACTTC
CDR3: CASSPDGGGQETQYF
size: NA
D: TRBD2
V: TRBV7-9
J: TRBJ2-5

DNA: TGTGCCAGTGCTGAGTGGAGAACCAATTCACCCCTCCACTTT
CDR3: CASAEWRTNSPLHF
size: NA
D: NA
V: TRBV19
J: TRBJ1-6

DNA: TGTGCCAGCGGCAGAACGTCCTACGAGCAGTACTTC
CDR3: CASGRTSYEQYF
size: NA
D: NA
V: TRBV9
J: TRBJ2-7

DNA: TGTGCCAGCAGCTTAGAGCAGGGCTACGAGCAGTACTTC
CDR3: CASSLEQGYEQYF
size: NA
D: NA
V: TRBV7-2
J: TRBJ2-7

DNA: TGTGCCAGCAGCGGGCCTAATGAAAAACTGTTTTTT
CDR3: CASSGPNEKLFF
size: NA
D: NA
V: TRBV5-4
J: TRBJ1-4

DNA: TGTGCCAGCAGCCAACGCAAGGGGATTACTGAAGCTTTCTTT
CDR3: CASSQRKGITEAFF
size: NA
D: NA
V: TRBV3-1/TRBV3-2
J: TRBJ1-1

DNA: TGTGCCAGCAGTTTAGCCGGACAGGGGCGTCTTGAGCAGTTCTTC
CDR3: CASSLAGQGRLEQFF
size: NA
D: TRBD1
V: TRBV27
J: TRBJ2-1

DNA: TGTGCCAGCAGGACAGGGGTCGGCTATGGCTACACCTTC
CDR3: CASRTGVGYGYTF
size: NA
D: TRBD1
V: TRBV27
J: TRBJ1-2

DNA: TGTGCCACCAGCAGAGATTGGAGGCAGCCCCAGCATTTT
CDR3: CATSRDWRQPQHF
size: NA
D: NA
V: TRBV15
J: TRBJ1-5

DNA: TGTGCCAGCAGCCAAGGGGGACTAGTTTCCTACGAGCAGTACTTC
CDR3: CASSQGGLVSYEQYF
size: NA
D: TRBD2
V: TRBV3-1/TRBV3-2
J: TRBJ2-7

DNA: TGCGCCAGCAGCAAGGGGACAGGGGCGAACTATGGCTACACCTTC
CDR3: CASSKGTGANYGYTF
size: few
D: TRBD1
V: TRBV5-1
J: TRBJ1-2

DNA: TGTGCCAGCAGTGGCCGGGACACAGCGTATAGCAATCAGCCCCAGCATTTT
CDR3: CASSGRDTAYSNQPQHF
size: few
D: NA
V: TRBV6-1
J: TRBJ1-5

DNA: TGCGCCAGCAGCCCAGACAGGATCTATGGCTACACCTTC
CDR3: CASSPDRIYGYTF
size: NA
D: NA
V: TRBV10-2
J: TRBJ1-2

DNA: TGTGCCAGCACCCCAGACTACACCGGGGAGCTGTTTTTT
CDR3: CASTPDYTGELFF
size: NA
D: NA
V: TRBV3-1/TRBV3-2
J: TRBJ2-2

DNA: TGTGCCAGTAGTAGGGACAGTAACTATGGCTACACCTTC
CDR3: CASSRDSNYGYTF
size: NA
D: TRBD1
V: TRBV19
J: TRBJ1-2

DNA: TGTGCCAGCAGCTTACCCGGGACAGGGGTATCTGGCTACACCTTC
CDR3: CASSLPGTGVSGYTF
size: NA
D: TRBD1
V: TRBV5-6
J: TRBJ1-2

DNA: TGTGCCAGCAGAACCGGCTACAATGAGCAGTTCTTC
CDR3: CASRTGYNEQFF
size: NA
D: NA
V: TRBV6-5
J: TRBJ2-1

DNA: TGTGCCACCCGCCTCCATGACAGGGGATACTATGGCTACACCTTC
CDR3: CATRLHDRGYYGYTF
size: NA
D: TRBD1
V: TRBV6-5
J: TRBJ1-2

DNA: TGTGCCAGTAGTATTTTAGCGGGAGGGCCCGCTACTGAGCAGTTCTTC
CDR3: CASSILAGGPATEQFF
size: few
D: TRBD2
V: TRBV19
J: TRBJ2-1

DNA: TGCGCCAGCAGCTTGAACGGTAACGAGCAGTACTTC
CDR3: CASSLNGNEQYF
size: many
D: NA
V: TRBV5-1
J: TRBJ2-7

DNA: TGTGCCAGCTCACCCCAGACAGGGGACTATGGCTACACCTTC
CDR3: CASSPQTGDYGYTF
size: NA
D: TRBD1
V: TRBV18
J: TRBJ1-2

DNA: TGTGCCAGTAGACTTAAGGGGATATCGAATGAAAAACTGTTTTTT
CDR3: CASRLKGISNEKLFF
size: once
D: NA
V: TRBV19
J: TRBJ1-4

DNA: TGTGCCAGCAGCGGAAAAGCGGGCGGGACCTACGAGCAGTACTTC
CDR3: CASSGKAGGTYEQYF
size: NA
D: NA
V: TRBV6-5
J: TRBJ2-7

DNA: TGTGCCACCAGCAGAGATAGTCAGCCCCAGCATTTT
CDR3: CATSRDSQPQHF
size: once
D: NA
V: TRBV15
J: TRBJ1-5

DNA: TGTGCCAGCAGCTTGGGAGCGACAGGGGGATTCCGCGAGCAGTACTTC
CDR3: CASSLGATGGFREQYF
size: NA
D: TRBD1
V: TRBV7-2
J: TRBJ2-7

DNA: TGTGCCAGCAGCTTAGAGGCCCGCCTCTGGGACAGTGAAAAACTGTTTTTT
CDR3: CASSLEARLWDSEKLFF
size: NA
D: TRBD1
V: TRBV7-9
J: TRBJ1-4

DNA: TGTGCCAGCAGCCCGCGCGAAGCGGGGGGGCGCAAGCATTACTTC
CDR3: CASSPREAGGRKHYF
size: NA
D: TRBD2
V: TRBV7-6
J: TRBJ2-7

DNA: TGTGCCTGGAGCCCGGGACTGGAAATGCAGTATTTT
CDR3: CAWSPGLEMQYF
size: NA
D: NA
V: TRBV30
J: TRBJ2-3

DNA: TGTGCCAGTAGCCCGCTGGCCTTAGGGGGGGACTATGGCTACACCTTC
CDR3: CASSPLALGGDYGYTF
size: NA
D: NA
V: TRBV19
J: TRBJ1-2

DNA: TGTGCCAGCAGTGAAGAGACAGGGGGCAGATATGGCTACACCTTC
CDR3: CASSEETGGRYGYTF
size: NA
D: TRBD1
V: TRBV6-1
J: TRBJ1-2

DNA: TGTGCCACCAGCAGAGAAGCGACCCAAGAGACCCAGTACTTC
CDR3: CATSREATQETQYF
size: NA
D: NA
V: TRBV15
J: TRBJ2-5